This T cell receptor beta chain was recorded in a study of blood T cells in healthy people across ages. The authors ran a second PCR of 7 to 11 cycles using a sample-barcoded 5' primer and a J-beta primer mix. One entry per CDR3 protein, called by TCRdb with MiXCR from the 5' RACE reads. This repertoire shows 650,000 to 900,000 distinct CDR3 sequences, about 59% found once; its top ten account for 28%. Germline loops: CDR1 MNHEY, CDR2 SMNVEV (reference sequence). The germline V and J ends were trimmed by 5 bases and 2 bases, with 19 bases remaining between them. This CDR3 is built from 16 residues. The receptor comes from a man aged 25 to 40 in good health. Source material: blood. The genes are TRBV27 and TRBJ2-7; D may be TRBD1 (6 bases). The CDR3 loop is CASSQSGTGWPYEQYF. CDR3 in DNA: TGTGCCAGCAGTCAATCGGGAACAGGGTGGCCCTACGAGCAGTACTTC.